The 11 T cell receptor beta chains given below trace back to one sample, sequenced in a study of Ad26.COV2.S vaccination and SARS-CoV-2 variants. Treatment in this sample: roughly 18 received Ad26.COV2.S at low or high dose, single or two shots; 5 received placebo; per-sample allocation not given. The samples were gathered on day 63 after the first injection of vaccine or placebo. Assay used: immunoSEQ multiplex PCR; TCRdb lists only in-frame clones, some missing. Altogether roughly 680,000 clones are present, roughly nine tenths being singletons, with the ten largest covering over 1.3%. The sequencing here drew on peripheral blood, taken in a trial of Ad26.COV2.S vaccine versus placebo. These receptors all come from a person between 18 and 65 years old who received the Ad26.COV2.S COVID-19 vaccine or a placebo.

The chain is built from TRBV19 and TRBJ2-3; TRBD2 matches at 11 bases. The CDR3 loop spans 17 amino acids. Germline assignment: CDR1 LNHDA and CDR2 SQIVND (reference sequence). V gave up 5 bases and J gave up 1 base; unmatched junction bases: 8. The CDR3 region is CASSAPLLAGGTDTQYF. The CDR3 DNA reads TGTGCCAGTAGTGCCCCCTTACTAGCGGGGGGCACAGATACGCAGTATTTT.

The J gene is TRBJ2-3, the V gene TRBV19; 8 positions match TRBD2. Trimming removed 5 bases from V and 5 bases from J; junction bases left unmatched: 3. The CDR3 has 13 amino acids. Germline CDR1 and CDR2: LNHDA and SQIVND (reference sequence). CDR3 amino acids: CASSWREVDTQYF. DNA for the CDR3: TGTGCCAGTAGTTGGCGGGAGGTAGATACGCAGTATTTT.

This chain links TRBV6-6 with TRBJ1-5; no reliable D call. Germline V gene sequence: CDR1 MNHNY, CDR2 SVGAGI (reference sequence). Trimming took 2 bases from V and 0 from J, leaving 11 bases between them. The CDR3 loop spans 16 amino acids. The CDR3 sequence: CASSYPVGYSNQPQHF. CDR3 bases: TGTGCCAGCAGTTACCCGGTCGGGTATAGCAATCAGCCCCAGCATTTT.

CDR3 bases: TGTGCCAGCAGCCCCGCAGGTTCCGTGAACACTGAAGCTTTCTTT. Translating gives CASSPAGSVNTEAFF. The chain uses TRBV7-9 and TRBJ1-1; D not certain. The germline V gene encodes CDR1 SEHNR and CDR2 FQNEAQ (reference sequence). Deletions cut 5 bases from V and 0 bases from J, with 13 bases between. The CDR3 has 15 residues.

This sequence joins TRBV30 and TRBJ1-1; possible D gene TRBD1, 6 bases. With 3 bases removed from V and 1 base from J, the gap between germline ends came to 12 bases. This CDR3 is 14 amino acids long. In germline, CDR1 is GTSNPN, CDR2 SVGIG (reference sequence). The CDR3 coding sequence is TGTGCCTGGAGCCCCAGGGGAGGGAACACTGAAGCTTTCTTT. This translates into CAWSPRGGNTEAFF.

V usage is TRBV12-3 or TRBV12-4 and J usage is TRBJ1-4; D not certain. Trimming pared 5 bases from V and 7 bases from J, leaving 11 bases between. CDR3 length equals 13 residues. CDR3 in DNA: TGTGCCAGCAGTAGGGCCGGGAGTGAAAAACTGTTTTTT. Translation gives CASSRAGSEKLFF.

The V gene is TRBV30, the J gene TRBJ1-6; D is ambiguous. CDR3 size: 11 residues. Germline-derived CDR1 and CDR2 are GTSNPN and SVGIG (reference sequence). The germline V and J ends were trimmed by 0 bases and 14 bases, with 8 bases remaining between them. The CDR3, as DNA: TGTGCCTGGAGTGTGGGCGGCACCCTCCACTTT. Translated: CAWSVGGTLHF. Looking up the rest from reference TRBV30 and TRBJ1-6 gives the full variable domain: SQTIHQWPATLVQPVGSPLSLECTVEGTSNPNLYWYRQAAGRGLQLLFYSVGIGQISSEVPQNLSASRPQDRQFILSSKKLLLSDSGFYLCAWSVGGTLHFGNGTRLTVT.

The V gene is TRBV5-1, the J gene TRBJ2-1, with D unresolved. The CDR3 covers 16 residues. The germline V gene encodes CDR1 SGHRS and CDR2 YFSETQ. The V and J ends lost 0 bases and 6 bases respectively, with 16 bases between them. The CDR3 here is CASSLAGGPEINEQFF. The DNA of the CDR3 is TGCGCCAGCAGCTTGGCAGGCGGCCCCGAAATCAATGAGCAGTTCTTC.

This clone occurred once. The chain uses TRBV6-5 and TRBJ2-2; D possibly corresponds to TRBD1 (5 bases). V gave up 4 bases and J gave up 6 bases, with 9 bases separating them. Germline V gene data show CDR1 as MNHEY and CDR2 as SVGAGI. The CDR3 is 13 residues long. The CDR3 here is CASSSRVAGELFF. In DNA, the CDR3 is TGTGCCAGCAGTTCCAGGGTGGCCGGGGAGCTGTTTTTT.

This clone was counted a few times. The chain couples TRBV3-1 (or the pseudogene TRBV3-2) to TRBJ2-7; TRBD1 agrees at 7 bases. The CDR3 is made up of 18 amino acids. From germline, CDR1 is LGHDT and CDR2 YNNKEL (reference sequence). V gave up 5 bases and J gave up 3 bases; unmatched junction bases: 19. CDR3 nucleotides: TGTGCCAGCAGCTTTCAGACAGGGCGGTCCGCGGCCTTCTACGAGCAGTACTTC. Encoded protein: CASSFQTGRSAAFYEQYF.

This clone was detected a few times. The chain joins TRBV7-2 to TRBJ2-5; 9 nucleotides line up with TRBD2. The CDR3 contains 16 residues. Per germline, CDR1 SGHTA and CDR2 FQGNSA. V lost 5 bases to trimming and J lost 6 bases; unmatched junction nucleotides: 13. DNA for the CDR3: TGTGCCAGCAGCCCTAGCGGCGGGGGGGCCATGAAGACCCAGTACTTC. Translated: CASSPSGGGAMKTQYF. Supplemented by reference TRBV7-2 and TRBJ2-5, the full variable domain reads GAGVSQSPSNKVTEKGKDVELRCDPISGHTALYWYRQSLGQGLEFLIYFQGNSAPDKSGLPSDRFSAERTGGSVSTLTIQRTQQEDSAVYLCASSPSGGGAMKTQYFGPGTRLLVL.